These T cell receptor beta chains were read from a single sample in a study of blood T cell repertoires in COVID-19. Libraries were prepared by immunoSEQ multiplex PCR; TCRdb keeps only in-frame clonotypes and omits some of them. The sample includes tens of thousands of clones, around 90% seen only once; the top ten take roughly 0.73%. Sequencing input: peripheral blood. The receptors stem from a woman older than 75 with acute or convalescent COVID-19. Each CDR3 is given without its conserved first and last residue.

v_gene | CDR3aa
TRBV20-1 | SASWGTGRPDNEQF
TRBV19 | ASSIRVGNGQNYGYT
TRBV6-4 | ASSQGFIDTQY
TRBV6-5 | ASSYRREGNTIY
TRBV2 | ASSLNQQGT
TRBV5-1 | ASAQGYNQPQH
TRBV19 | ASSGGQLETQY
TRBV4-2 | ASSQDIVRPNTEAF
TRBV3-1/TRBV3-2 | ASRRTRDRVDGYT
TRBV5-4 | ASSLAGQGRFGNTIY
TRBV6-2/TRBV6-3 | ASSLQGGQPQH
TRBV5-1 | ASKLGAGSTDTQY
TRBV5-1 | ASSNGQGAHTEAF